This T cell receptor (beta chain) stems from a study of beta chain features in type 1 diabetes. Whole-study results and caveats: HLA influence on TCRB rearrangement stayed unresolved here.

The CDR3 is made up of 17 amino acids. From germline, CDR1 is SGHTA and CDR2 FQGNSA. V was pared by 5 bases and J by 2 bases, with 14 bases of the junction left unmatched. This clone was observed a few times. Its antigen is still unknown. Expressed TCRB transcripts were sequenced, since all the RNA that had been isolated was reverse transcribed. Method: immunoSEQ multiplex PCR; TCRdb's copy keeps in-frame clones and lacks some. The sample records about 140,000 clones, 9.7% being singletons. The chain recombines TRBV7-2 with TRBJ1-2; 7 bases align to TRBD1. The source of this sequence is a woman aged 35 to 49 in good health. The source material was central memory CD4+ T cells from blood. The CDR3 spells CASSPRGTGETNYGYTF. CDR3 in DNA: TGTGCCAGCAGCCCCCGGGGTACAGGGGAAACGAACTATGGCTACACCTTC.